Below, 18 T cell receptor beta chains from the same sample are listed, as sequenced in a study of blood T cell repertoires in COVID-19. The assay was immunoSEQ multiplex PCR, and TCRdb's table has in-frame clones only and misses some. This table holds approximately 93,000 clones, around 88% found once. The sample was peripheral blood. Receptors were obtained from a man between 60 and 70 years old with acute or convalescent COVID-19.

The V and J genes are TRBV5-8 and TRBJ2-7; TRBD2 matches 7 bases. J lost 4 bases, V lost 0 bases, and 4 bases had no gene match. CDR1 and CDR2 from the germline V gene are SGHTS and YDEGEE. The CDR3 is 14 amino acids. As DNA, the CDR3 is TGTGCCAGCAGCTTGGGGGACTATACATACGAGCAGTACTTC. Translating it yields CASSLGDYTYEQYF.

The chain is built from TRBV5-4 and TRBJ1-2, with D maybe TRBD1 (6 bases). CDR1 is SGHNT and CDR2 is YYREEE in the germline V gene (reference sequence). The CDR3 consists of 15 residues. Trimming shortened V by 6 bases and J by 3 bases, and 18 bases separated the two germline ends. CDR3 DNA sequence: TGTGCCAGCACCGGGGGGGGCAGGACAGACTATGGCTACACCTTC. Translated: CASTGGGRTDYGYTF.

The chain is built from TRBV7-9 and TRBJ1-4; D is possibly TRBD1 (5 bases). Germline V gene sequence: CDR1 SEHNR, CDR2 FQNEAQ (reference sequence). The germline V and J ends were trimmed by 1 base and 10 bases, with 16 bases remaining between them. This CDR3 has 15 amino acids. The chain's CDR3 is CASSLDLAGLAKLFF. The CDR3 DNA sequence: TGTGCCAGCAGCTTAGATTTGGCAGGGTTGGCAAAACTGTTTTTT.

This clone was seen a few times. V usage is TRBV24-1 and J usage is TRBJ2-2; tentatively, D is TRBD1 (6 bases). CDR3 length: 16 residues. In germline, CDR1 is KGHDR, CDR2 SFDVKD. V was cut by 5 bases and J by 4 bases, with 16 bases left in between. The CDR3 sequence is CATSGGQGISTGELFF. CDR3 DNA sequence: TGTGCCACCAGTGGCGGGCAGGGGATATCCACCGGGGAGCTGTTTTTT.

The chain links TRBV11-2 to TRBJ2-7; TRBD2 matches at 10 bases. Germline lookup yields CDR1 SGHAT and CDR2 FQNNGV. The CDR3 loop spans 15 amino acids. With 7 bases clipped from V and 3 bases from J, the junction kept 9 bases outside the gene matches. The CDR3 DNA follows: TGTGCCAGCAACATACTAGCGGGAAATCACTACGAGCAGTACTTC. Residues: CASNILAGNHYEQYF.

The chain couples TRBV10-2 to TRBJ1-5, with TRBD1 as a possible D gene (5 bases). This CDR3 region has 14 residues. The ends were cut back, 8 bases at V and 5 bases at J, with 16 bases in the middle. Germline-derived CDR1 and CDR2 are WSHSY and SAAADI. CDR3 in DNA: TGCGCCAGCCAAAGGGGCAGGGAGGATCAGCCCCAGCATTTT. This gives the protein CASQRGREDQPQHF.

V and J are TRBV7-3 and TRBJ1-3; a possible D gene is TRBD1 (5 bases). CDR3 length: 17 residues. The V gene lost 5 bases and the J gene lost 0 bases, with 17 bases spanning the gap. Germline values: CDR1 SGHTA, CDR2 FQGTGA. The CDR3 region is CASSEGAGLTSGNTIYF. As DNA, the CDR3 is TGTGCCAGCAGCGAAGGGGCAGGGCTCACCTCTGGAAACACCATATATTTT.

J is TRBJ1-6 and V is TRBV6-1; a weak D match, TRBD1 (5 bases). This CDR3 is 14 amino acids long. V gave up 3 bases and J gave up 7 bases, with 10 bases separating them. CDR1 and CDR2 from the germline V gene are MNHNS and SASEGT. CDR3 amino acids: CASSDSWGNSPLHF. CDR3 DNA sequence: TGTGCCAGCAGTGATAGTTGGGGCAATTCACCCCTCCACTTT.

The chain is built from TRBV30 and TRBJ2-1; 14 bases line up with TRBD2. Germline V gene sequence: CDR1 GTSNPN, CDR2 SVGIG (reference sequence). This CDR3 has 18 residues. With 3 bases clipped from V and 1 base from J, the junction kept 8 bases outside the gene matches. The CDR3, as DNA: TGTGCCTGGAGACCGGGACTAGCGGGAGAAGGGTCCTACAATGAGCAGTTCTTC. This gives the protein CAWRPGLAGEGSYNEQFF.

The count of this clone is one. V and J are TRBV19 and TRBJ2-2; 7 bases are a match to TRBD2. V lost 3 bases to trimming and J lost 0 bases; unmatched junction nucleotides: 4. Germline-derived CDR1 and CDR2 are LNHDA and SQIVND (reference sequence). There are 16 residues in the CDR3. The CDR3 bases are TGTGCCAGTAGTATCCCAGCGGGGCCGAACACCGGGGAGCTGTTTTTT. Translating gives CASSIPAGPNTGELFF.

V gene TRBV19 combines with J gene TRBJ2-7; 12 nucleotides line up with TRBD2. The CDR3 is 15 amino acids. Germline V gene lookup returns CDR1 LNHDA and CDR2 SQIVND (reference sequence). V shed 6 bases, J shed 4 bases, and the junction held 7 bases outside the gene matches. The CDR3 loop is CASSPPGLAGYEQYF. The CDR3 DNA reads TGTGCCAGTAGCCCTCCGGGACTAGCGGGTTACGAGCAGTACTTC.

This clone was seen just once. The chain joins TRBV5-1 to TRBJ2-3; D might be TRBD2 (6 bases). Germline CDR1 is SGHRS and CDR2 is YFSETQ. Between the trimmed V and J ends, which lost 0 bases and 2 bases, there was a span of 7 bases. The CDR3 covers 14 residues. This chain's CDR3 is CASSLGGVTDTQYF. The CDR3 DNA reads as TGCGCCAGCAGCTTGGGCGGGGTCACAGATACGCAGTATTTT.

The sample holds many counts of this clone. The chain carries TRBV5-4 and TRBJ2-7; 8 nucleotides align to TRBD2. CDR1 and CDR2 (germline): SGHNT, YYREEE (reference sequence). The CDR3 consists of 14 residues. V lost 5 bases to trimming and J lost 2 bases; unmatched junction nucleotides: 6. The CDR3 region is CASSPDGRAYEQYF. The CDR3 coding sequence is TGTGCCAGCAGTCCGGACGGGAGGGCCTACGAGCAGTACTTC.

The chain links TRBV19 to TRBJ2-7, with 9 nucleotides matching TRBD1. From germline, CDR1 is LNHDA and CDR2 SQIVND (reference sequence). CDR3 length: 14 amino acids. V was pared by 10 bases and J by 5 bases, with 12 bases of the junction left unmatched. This CDR3 is CATSSGTGFHEQYF. The CDR3 coding sequence is TGTGCCACTTCCTCCGGGACAGGGTTCCACGAGCAGTACTTC.

The chain employs TRBV27 and TRBJ2-2, with D perhaps TRBD1 (7 bases). Germline assignment: CDR1 MNHEY and CDR2 SMNVEV (reference sequence). CDR3 length equals 16 residues. The V and J ends lost 2 bases and 4 bases respectively, with 14 bases between them. CDR3 coding DNA: TGTGCCAGCAGTTTACTGGCAGGGGGGATCACCGGGGAGCTGTTTTTT. Translated, it gives CASSLLAGGITGELFF.

The chain is built from TRBV7-9 and TRBJ2-7, with 7 bases lining up with TRBD1. CDR3 length equals 15 residues. Germline V gives CDR1 SEHNR, CDR2 FQNEAQ (reference sequence). The V gene end was trimmed by 5 bases and the J gene end by 2 bases; junction bases not matched to a gene: 9. In DNA form, the CDR3 reads TGTGCCAGCAGCCCGGGGACAGCTAGGACCTACGAGCAGTACTTC. It is translated as CASSPGTARTYEQYF.

V is TRBV6-6 and J is TRBJ2-2; 8 positions match TRBD1. The J segment lost 4 bases and the V segment lost 2 bases, leaving 6 bases of the junction unmatched. The CDR3 spans 16 residues. Per the germline V gene, CDR1 is MNHNY and CDR2 is SVGAGI (reference sequence). DNA of the CDR3: TGTGCCAGCAGTTACGCCGGGACAGGCCCCACCGGGGAGCTGTTTTTT. Its translation is CASSYAGTGPTGELFF.

V gene TRBV19 combines with J gene TRBJ2-6, with D unclear. Deletions cut 3 bases from V and 2 bases from J, with 5 bases between. CDR1 is LNHDA and CDR2 is SQIVND in the germline V gene (reference sequence). The length of the CDR3 is 14 residues. CDR3 loop: CASSIATGANVLTF. CDR3 sequence (DNA): TGTGCCAGTAGTATTGCTACTGGGGCCAACGTCCTGACTTTC.